Given below is one TCR beta chain in context. This entry comes from a study of blood T cell repertoires in COVID-19. Some clones are missing from TCRdb's copy, which holds only in-frame ones; the method was immunoSEQ multiplex PCR. The data hold a few hundred thousand clones, with around 89% observed a single time. Sequenced: PBMCs or T cells enriched from blood (not recorded which). The receptor was isolated from a man aged 35 to 55 who had recovered from COVID-19.

DNA of the CDR3: TGTGCCAGCAGCCGCGTCCATAGCAATCAGCCCCAGCATTTT. Protein sequence: CASSRVHSNQPQHF. The genes are TRBV3-1 (or the pseudogene TRBV3-2) and TRBJ1-5; D gene unclear. CDR3 length: 14 residues. The ends were cut back, 4 bases at V and 0 bases at J, with 7 bases in the middle. Germline V CDR1 and CDR2: LGHDT, YNNKEL (reference sequence).